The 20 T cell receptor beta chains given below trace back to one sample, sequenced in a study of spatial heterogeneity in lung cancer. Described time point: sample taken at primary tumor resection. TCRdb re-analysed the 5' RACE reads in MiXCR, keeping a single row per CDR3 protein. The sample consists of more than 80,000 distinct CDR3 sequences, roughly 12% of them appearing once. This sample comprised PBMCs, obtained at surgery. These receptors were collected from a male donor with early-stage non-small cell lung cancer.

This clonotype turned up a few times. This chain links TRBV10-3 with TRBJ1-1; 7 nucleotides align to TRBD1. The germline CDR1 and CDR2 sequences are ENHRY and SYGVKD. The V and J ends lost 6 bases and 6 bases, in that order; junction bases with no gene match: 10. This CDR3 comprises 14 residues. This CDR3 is CAISLREGASEAFF. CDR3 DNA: TGTGCCATCAGCCTGAGGGAGGGGGCGTCTGAAGCTTTCTTT.

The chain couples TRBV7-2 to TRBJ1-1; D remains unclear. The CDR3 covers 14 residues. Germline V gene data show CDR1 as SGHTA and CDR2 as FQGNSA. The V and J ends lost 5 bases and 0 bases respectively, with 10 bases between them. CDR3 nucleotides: TGTGCCAGCAGCCCGCGGTTTATGAACACTGAAGCTTTCTTT. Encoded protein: CASSPRFMNTEAFF.

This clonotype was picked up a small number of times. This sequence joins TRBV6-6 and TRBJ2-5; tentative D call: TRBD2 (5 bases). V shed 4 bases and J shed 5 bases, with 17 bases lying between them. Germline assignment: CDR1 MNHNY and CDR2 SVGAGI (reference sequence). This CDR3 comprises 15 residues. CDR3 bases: TGTGCCAGCAGTTCGGTGGGAGCGCCAAGGGAGACCCAGTACTTC. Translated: CASSSVGAPRETQYF.

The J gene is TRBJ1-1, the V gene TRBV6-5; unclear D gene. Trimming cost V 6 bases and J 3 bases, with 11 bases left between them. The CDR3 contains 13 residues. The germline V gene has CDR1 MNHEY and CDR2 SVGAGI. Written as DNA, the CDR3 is TGTGCCAGCAGCCGGCGGTGGCACACTGAAGCTTTCTTT. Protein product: CASSRRWHTEAFF.

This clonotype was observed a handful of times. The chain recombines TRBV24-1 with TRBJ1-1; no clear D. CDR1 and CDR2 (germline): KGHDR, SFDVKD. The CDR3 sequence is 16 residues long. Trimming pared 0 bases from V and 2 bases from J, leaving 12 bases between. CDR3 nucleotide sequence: TGTGCCACCAGTGATTTGTCCGGAGATAGTAACACTGAAGCTTTCTTT. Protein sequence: CATSDLSGDSNTEAFF.

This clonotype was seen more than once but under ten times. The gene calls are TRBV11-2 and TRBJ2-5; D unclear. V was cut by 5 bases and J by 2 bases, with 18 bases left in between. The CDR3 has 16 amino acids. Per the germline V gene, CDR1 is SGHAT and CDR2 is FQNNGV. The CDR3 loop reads CASSLVRVQGQETQYF. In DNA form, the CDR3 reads TGTGCCAGCAGCCTTGTTCGGGTACAAGGTCAAGAGACCCAGTACTTC.

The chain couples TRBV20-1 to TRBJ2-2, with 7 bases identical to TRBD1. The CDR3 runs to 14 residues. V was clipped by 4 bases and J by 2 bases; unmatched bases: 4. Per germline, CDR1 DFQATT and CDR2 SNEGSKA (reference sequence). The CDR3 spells CSAMGQRNTGELFF. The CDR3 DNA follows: TGCAGTGCTATGGGACAGCGAAACACCGGGGAGCTGTTTTTT.

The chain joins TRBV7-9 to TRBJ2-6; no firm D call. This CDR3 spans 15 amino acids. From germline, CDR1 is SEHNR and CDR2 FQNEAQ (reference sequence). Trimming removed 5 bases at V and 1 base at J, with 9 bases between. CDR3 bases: TGTGCCAGCAGCCCATTGGTTTCTGGGGCCAACGTCCTGACTTTC. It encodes CASSPLVSGANVLTF.

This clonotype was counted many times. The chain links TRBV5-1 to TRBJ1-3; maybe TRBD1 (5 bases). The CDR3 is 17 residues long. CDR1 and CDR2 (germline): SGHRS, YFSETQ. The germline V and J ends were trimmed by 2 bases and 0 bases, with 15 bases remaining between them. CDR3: CASSFSGTAISGNTIYF. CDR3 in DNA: TGCGCCAGCAGCTTCTCCGGGACCGCCATCTCTGGAAACACCATATATTTT.

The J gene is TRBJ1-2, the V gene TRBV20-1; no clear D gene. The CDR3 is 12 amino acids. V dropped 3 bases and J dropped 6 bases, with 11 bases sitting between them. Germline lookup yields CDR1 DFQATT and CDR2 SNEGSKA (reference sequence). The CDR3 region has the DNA TGCAGTGCTAGTACGGTGCTAGATGGCTACACCTTC. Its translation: CSASTVLDGYTF.

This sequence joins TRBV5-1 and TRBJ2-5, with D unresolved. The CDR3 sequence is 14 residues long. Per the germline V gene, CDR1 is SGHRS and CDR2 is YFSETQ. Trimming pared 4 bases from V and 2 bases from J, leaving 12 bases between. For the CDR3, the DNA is TGCGCCAGCAGCCCTGACACATATCAAGAGACCCAGTACTTC. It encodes CASSPDTYQETQYF.

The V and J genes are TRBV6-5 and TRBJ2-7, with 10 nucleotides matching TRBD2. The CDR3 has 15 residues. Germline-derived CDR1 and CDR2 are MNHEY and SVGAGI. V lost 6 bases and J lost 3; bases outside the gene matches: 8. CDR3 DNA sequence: TGTGCCAGCAGATCGTCTAGCGGGGGATTCTACGAGCAGTACTTC. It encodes CASRSSSGGFYEQYF.

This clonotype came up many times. The CDR3, as DNA: TGTGCCAGCAGTTCCCCTGCACGGAACACCGGGGAGCTGTTTTTT. Its translation: CASSSPARNTGELFF. The rearrangement uses TRBV7-9 and TRBJ2-2; D not certain. The CDR3 is made up of 15 amino acids. V was shortened by 6 bases and J by 1 base, with 12 bases between the two germline ends. Germline assignment: CDR1 SEHNR and CDR2 FQNEAQ (reference sequence).

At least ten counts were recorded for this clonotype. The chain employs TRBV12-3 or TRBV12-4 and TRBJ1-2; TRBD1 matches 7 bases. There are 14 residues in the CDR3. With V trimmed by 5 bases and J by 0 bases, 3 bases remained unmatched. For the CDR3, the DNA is TGTGCCAGCAGTCCGGGACAGCCTAACTATGGCTACACCTTC. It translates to CASSPGQPNYGYTF.

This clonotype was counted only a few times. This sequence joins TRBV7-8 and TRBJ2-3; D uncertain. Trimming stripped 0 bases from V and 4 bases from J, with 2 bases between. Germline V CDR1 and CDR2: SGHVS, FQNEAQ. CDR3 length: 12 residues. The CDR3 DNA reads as TGTGCCAGCAGCTTAGCTCCAGATACGCAGTATTTT. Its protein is CASSLAPDTQYF.

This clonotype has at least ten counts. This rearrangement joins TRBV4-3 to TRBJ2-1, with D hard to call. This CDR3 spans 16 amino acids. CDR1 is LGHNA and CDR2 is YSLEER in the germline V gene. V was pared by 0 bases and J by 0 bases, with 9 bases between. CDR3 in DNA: TGCGCCAGCAGCCAAGACCATGGGCCCTCCTACAATGAGCAGTTCTTC. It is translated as CASSQDHGPSYNEQFF.

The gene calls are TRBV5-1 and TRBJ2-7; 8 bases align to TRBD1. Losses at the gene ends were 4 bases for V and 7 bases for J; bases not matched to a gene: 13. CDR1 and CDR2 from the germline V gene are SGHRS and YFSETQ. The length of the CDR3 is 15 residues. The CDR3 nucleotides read TGCGCCAGCAGCATTACGCCCGGGACAGGACGAGAGCAGTACTTC. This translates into CASSITPGTGREQYF.

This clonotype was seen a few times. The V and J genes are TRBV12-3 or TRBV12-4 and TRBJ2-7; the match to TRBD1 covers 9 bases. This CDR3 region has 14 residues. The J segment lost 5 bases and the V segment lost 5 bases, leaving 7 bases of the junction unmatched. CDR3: CASSLGTGIDEQYF. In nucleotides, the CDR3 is TGTGCCAGCAGTCTCGGGACAGGGATCGACGAGCAGTACTTC.

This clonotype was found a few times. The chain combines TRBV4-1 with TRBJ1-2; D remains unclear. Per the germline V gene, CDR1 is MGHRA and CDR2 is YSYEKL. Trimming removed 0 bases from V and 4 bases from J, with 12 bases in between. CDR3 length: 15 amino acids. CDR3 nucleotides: TGCGCCAGCAGCCAAGATTACAATGTCATCTATGGCTACACCTTC. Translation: CASSQDYNVIYGYTF.

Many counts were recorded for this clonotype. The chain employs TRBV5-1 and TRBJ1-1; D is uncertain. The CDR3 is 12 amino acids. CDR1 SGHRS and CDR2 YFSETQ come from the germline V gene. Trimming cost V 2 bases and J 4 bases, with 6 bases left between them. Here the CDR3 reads CASSLDSTEAFF. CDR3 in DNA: TGCGCCAGCAGCTTAGATTCCACTGAAGCTTTCTTT.